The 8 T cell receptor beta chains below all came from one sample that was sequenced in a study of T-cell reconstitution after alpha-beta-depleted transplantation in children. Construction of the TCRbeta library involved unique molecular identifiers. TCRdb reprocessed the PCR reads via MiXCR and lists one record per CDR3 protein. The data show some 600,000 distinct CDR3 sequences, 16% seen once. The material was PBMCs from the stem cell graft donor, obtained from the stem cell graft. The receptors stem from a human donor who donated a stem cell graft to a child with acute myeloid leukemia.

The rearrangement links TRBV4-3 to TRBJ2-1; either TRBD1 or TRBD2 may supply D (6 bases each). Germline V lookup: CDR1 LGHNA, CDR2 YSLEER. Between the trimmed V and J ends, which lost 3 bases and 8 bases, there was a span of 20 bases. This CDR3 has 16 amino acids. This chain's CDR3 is CASSHDPGAPTDEQFF. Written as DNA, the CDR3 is TGCGCCAGCAGCCATGATCCGGGGGCCCCTACGGATGAGCAGTTCTTC.

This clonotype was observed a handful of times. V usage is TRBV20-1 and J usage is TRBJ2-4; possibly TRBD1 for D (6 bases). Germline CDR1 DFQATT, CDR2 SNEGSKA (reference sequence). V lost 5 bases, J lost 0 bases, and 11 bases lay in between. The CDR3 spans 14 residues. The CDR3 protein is CSAPGEIAKNIQYF. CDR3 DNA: TGCAGTGCTCCAGGGGAGATAGCCAAAAACATTCAGTACTTC.

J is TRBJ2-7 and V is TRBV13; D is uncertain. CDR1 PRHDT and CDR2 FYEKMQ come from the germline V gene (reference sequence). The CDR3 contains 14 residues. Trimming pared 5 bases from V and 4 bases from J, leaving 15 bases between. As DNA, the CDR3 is TGTGCCAGCAGCGGCTCAGGCCAATCTTACGAGCAGTACTTC. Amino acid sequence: CASSGSGQSYEQYF. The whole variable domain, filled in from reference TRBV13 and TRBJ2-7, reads AAGVIQSPRHLIKEKRETATLKCYPIPRHDTVYWYQQGPGQDPQFLISFYEKMQSDKGSIPDRFSAQQFSDYHSELNMSSLELGDSALYFCASSGSGQSYEQYFGPGTRLTVT.

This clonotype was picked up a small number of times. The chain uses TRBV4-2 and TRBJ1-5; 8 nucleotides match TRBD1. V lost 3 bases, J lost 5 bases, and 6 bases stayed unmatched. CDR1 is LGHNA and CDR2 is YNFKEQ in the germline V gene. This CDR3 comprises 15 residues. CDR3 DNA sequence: TGTGCCAGCAGCCATGAAGAGGACAGGGATCAGCCCCAGCATTTT. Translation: CASSHEEDRDQPQHF.

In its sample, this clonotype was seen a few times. CDR3 sequence (DNA): TGTGCCAGCAGCCCTTGGCGGGGGGGCCTGGGAGATACGCAGTATTTT. Its translation: CASSPWRGGLGDTQYF. This chain connects TRBV7-2 to TRBJ2-3; 9 nucleotides line up with TRBD2. CDR1 is SGHTA, CDR2 FQGNSA, per germline. Trimming took 5 bases from V and 5 from J; bases not matched to a gene: 11. This CDR3 comprises 16 residues.

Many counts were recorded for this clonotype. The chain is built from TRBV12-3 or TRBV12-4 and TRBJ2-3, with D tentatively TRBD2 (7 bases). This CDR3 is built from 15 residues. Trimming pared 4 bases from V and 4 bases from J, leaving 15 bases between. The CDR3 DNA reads TGTGCCAGCAGTTACATACAAGGGGGGGCAGATACGCAGTATTTT. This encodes CASSYIQGGADTQYF.

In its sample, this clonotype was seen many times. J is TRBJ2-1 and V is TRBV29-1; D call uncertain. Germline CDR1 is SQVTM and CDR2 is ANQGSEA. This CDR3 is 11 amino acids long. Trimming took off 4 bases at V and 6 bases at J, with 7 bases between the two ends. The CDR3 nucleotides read TGCAGCGTTGTCCGTCCCAATGAGCAGTTCTTC. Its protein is CSVVRPNEQFF.

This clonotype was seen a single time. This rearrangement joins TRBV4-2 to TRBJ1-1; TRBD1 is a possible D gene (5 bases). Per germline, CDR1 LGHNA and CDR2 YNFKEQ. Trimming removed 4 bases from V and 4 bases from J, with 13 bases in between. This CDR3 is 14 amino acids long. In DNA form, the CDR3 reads TGTGCCAGCAGCCCCGGGACCTCCGGCACTGAAGCTTTCTTT. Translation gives CASSPGTSGTEAFF.